This is a list of T cell receptor beta chains from one sample in a study of control samples from healthy donors and cancer patients. Profiling relied on immunoSEQ multiplex PCR, and the TCRdb table lists in-frame clones only, not all of them. The table lists tens of thousands of clones, 90% to 95% of them singletons. The sequenced material came from blood. The receptors shown here come from a woman aged 30 to 39 in good health. Each CDR3 is given with its conserved first and last residue. D genes are given only for firm matches. Where a row states a size, it is once, few, many or the class of an expanded clone; other rows omit it.

TRBJ1-1 | . | TRBV12-3/TRBV12-4 | . | CASSLGPNTEAFF | TGTGCCAGCAGTTTGGGTCCGAACACTGAAGCTTTCTTT
TRBJ2-5 | . | TRBV6-6 | . | CASSLSETQYF | TGTGCCAGCAGCCTCTCAGAGACCCAGTACTTC
TRBJ1-1 | . | TRBV19 | . | CATKISERYGVTEAFF | TGTGCCACTAAGATATCTGAGAGGTACGGGGTCACTGAAGCTTTCTTT
TRBJ1-6 | . | TRBV2 | . | CASSPSAVDSPLHF | TGTGCCAGCAGCCCTTCGGCAGTAGATTCACCCCTCCACTTT
TRBJ2-7 | . | TRBV5-1 | . | CASSTDILSSYEQYF | TGCGCCAGCAGCACCGACATCTTGAGCTCCTACGAGCAGTACTTC
TRBJ2-5 | . | TRBV3-1/TRBV3-2 | TRBD2 | CASSQGGTRGETQYF | TGTGCCAGCAGCCAAGGTGGGACTAGGGGAGAGACCCAGTACTTC
TRBJ2-5 | . | TRBV5-1 | . | CASNALGREETQYF | TGCGCCAGCAACGCACTTGGACGGGAAGAGACCCAGTACTTC
TRBJ2-2 | . | TRBV9 | . | CASSGEGHRGGELFF | TGTGCCAGCAGCGGAGAGGGACACCGAGGCGGGGAGCTGTTTTTT
TRBJ2-1 | . | TRBV19 | TRBD1 | CASKTGQGMNEQFF | TGTGCCAGTAAGACGGGACAGGGGATGAATGAGCAGTTCTTC
TRBJ2-3 | . | TRBV4-2 | TRBD2 | CASSQALTSGSGDTQYF | TGTGCCAGCAGCCAAGCGCTGACTAGCGGGAGTGGAGATACGCAGTATTTT
TRBJ2-7 | once | TRBV4-1 | . | CASSRGPPYEQYF | TGCGCCAGCAGCCGGGGCCCACCCTACGAGCAGTACTTC
TRBJ2-7 | . | TRBV18 | TRBD1 | CASSPPGTVSYEQYF | TGTGCCAGCTCACCACCTGGGACAGTTTCCTACGAGCAGTACTTC
TRBJ2-1 | . | TRBV11-2 | TRBD1 | CASSLVGGFNNEQFF | TGTGCCAGCAGCTTAGTAGGGGGCTTCAACAATGAGCAGTTCTTC
TRBJ2-7 | . | TRBV9 | TRBD2 | CASSVASGGYYEQYF | TGTGCCAGCAGCGTAGCTAGCGGGGGATACTACGAGCAGTACTTC
TRBJ1-2 | . | TRBV11-3 | . | CASSQGHNPGYGYTF | TGTGCCAGCAGCCAAGGACACAATCCCGGCTATGGCTACACCTTC
TRBJ1-1 | . | TRBV2 | . | CASEGGKSLNAFF | TGTGCCAGCGAGGGAGGAAAATCACTGAATGCTTTCTTT
TRBJ1-2 | . | TRBV5-6 | . | CASSLDPGRGGYTF | TGTGCCAGCAGCTTGGATCCAGGGAGGGGCGGCTACACCTTC
TRBJ1-1 | . | TRBV9 | . | CASSPPPPNTEAFF | TGTGCCAGCAGCCCACCTCCCCCGAACACTGAAGCTTTCTTT
TRBJ1-1 | once | TRBV5-6 | . | CASSLFGMNTEAFF | TGTGCCAGCAGCTTGTTTGGGATGAACACTGAAGCTTTCTTT
TRBJ2-7 | . | TRBV25-1 | . | CASSEQAYEQYF | TGTGCCAGCAGTGAACAGGCTTACGAGCAGTACTTC
TRBJ2-1 | . | TRBV23-1 | . | CASPPVAGNYNEQFF | TGCGCCAGCCCCCCCGTGGCGGGCAATTACAATGAGCAGTTCTTC
TRBJ1-4 | . | TRBV11-3 | TRBD1 | CASSSLGTDREREKLFF | TGTGCCAGCAGCTCGCTGGGGACAGACAGGGAAAGGGAAAAACTGTTTTTT
TRBJ1-3 | . | TRBV20-1 | . | CSASKQGYFGNTIYF | TGCAGTGCTAGTAAACAGGGATATTTTGGAAACACCATATATTTT
TRBJ2-1 | . | TRBV5-4 | TRBD2 | CASSRGTSEYNEQFF | TGTGCCAGCAGTCGCGGGACTAGCGAATACAATGAGCAGTTCTTC
TRBJ1-1 | once | TRBV28 | . | CASRLQGKMNTEAFF | TGTGCCAGCCGCCTCCAGGGGAAGATGAACACTGAAGCTTTCTTT
TRBJ1-1 | once | TRBV4-2 | . | CASSQDGAGITEAFF | TGTGCCAGCAGCCAAGATGGGGCAGGGATCACTGAAGCTTTCTTT
TRBJ2-3 | . | TRBV19 | . | CASKHGATDTQYF | TGTGCCAGTAAGCACGGGGCCACAGATACGCAGTATTTT
TRBJ2-3 | . | TRBV7-2 | TRBD2 | CASRPGSGMSTDTQYF | TGTGCCAGCAGGCCCGGTAGCGGGATGAGCACAGATACGCAGTATTTT
TRBJ1-2 | once | TRBV18 | . | CASSPPWGSGANGYTF | TGTGCCAGCTCACCACCGTGGGGTAGCGGGGCAAATGGCTACACCTTC
TRBJ2-7 | . | TRBV3-1/TRBV3-2 | TRBD1 | CASSQTSGQDLYEQYF | TGTGCCAGCAGCCAAACCTCTGGACAGGACCTCTACGAGCAGTACTTC
TRBJ2-3 | . | TRBV19 | . | CASSGAIGMLTDTQYF | TGTGCCAGTAGTGGAGCGATAGGGATGCTAACAGATACGCAGTATTTT
TRBJ1-5 | . | TRBV7-9 | . | CASSLDGGGNQPQHF | TGTGCCAGCAGCTTAGATGGAGGAGGCAATCAGCCCCAGCATTTT
TRBJ2-3 | . | TRBV7-3 | . | CASSLEGGPDTQYF | TGTGCCAGCAGCTTAGAGGGGGGCCCAGATACGCAGTATTTT
TRBJ1-2 | . | TRBV30 | . | CAWSPFGGGYGYTF | TGTGCCTGGAGCCCTTTCGGTGGTGGCTATGGCTACACCTTC
TRBJ2-6 | . | TRBV28 | . | CATWRTSGANVLTF | TGTGCCACCTGGCGGACCTCTGGGGCCAACGTCCTGACTTTC
TRBJ1-2 | few | TRBV7-3 | . | CASSPKGGNYGYTF | TGTGCCAGCAGCCCCAAGGGCGGAAACTATGGCTACACCTTC
TRBJ2-7 | . | TRBV5-1 | . | CASSQMGIANEQYF | TGCGCCAGCAGCCAGATGGGGATAGCAAACGAGCAGTACTTC
TRBJ2-3 | once | TRBV27 | . | CASSLGLSTDTQYF | TGTGCCAGCAGTTTGGGCTTAAGCACAGATACGCAGTATTTT
TRBJ2-5 | . | TRBV9 | . | CASSVRLSGGETQYF | TGTGCCAGCAGCGTCCGGCTTTCCGGGGGAGAGACCCAGTACTTC
TRBJ2-7 | . | TRBV9 | . | CASSVGLSSYEQYF | TGTGCCAGCAGCGTAGGTCTGAGCTCCTACGAGCAGTACTTC
TRBJ2-1 | . | TRBV4-1 | . | CASSLIPHGYSYNEQFF | TGCGCCAGCAGCCTCATACCACACGGTTACTCCTACAATGAGCAGTTCTTC
TRBJ2-2 | . | TRBV20-1 | . | CSASDTLNTGELFF | TGCAGTGCTAGTGACACCCTGAACACCGGGGAGCTGTTTTTT
TRBJ1-1 | . | TRBV2 | . | CASSESPLQLNTEAFF | TGTGCCAGCAGTGAAAGTCCCTTACAGCTGAACACTGAAGCTTTCTTT
TRBJ2-1 | once | TRBV5-1 | TRBD2 | CASSGGLSYNEQFF | TGCGCCAGCAGCGGGGGACTAAGCTACAATGAGCAGTTCTTC
TRBJ1-2 | . | TRBV20-1 | TRBD1 | CSAVGQGRYTF | TGCAGTGCTGTTGGACAGGGGCGCTACACCTTC
TRBJ1-2 | . | TRBV10-1 | . | CASSESKHPPGAAAGYTF | TGCGCCAGCAGTGAGTCGAAACATCCCCCGGGAGCAGCGGCTGGCTACACCTTC
TRBJ2-7 | . | TRBV6-5 | . | CASRTGSYEQYF | TGTGCCAGCAGAACGGGGTCCTACGAGCAGTACTTC
TRBJ2-2 | . | TRBV25-1 | TRBD2 | CASSVLSSGTGELFF | TGTGCCAGCAGTGTTTTGTCTAGCGGCACCGGGGAGCTGTTTTTT
TRBJ2-3 | . | TRBV11-3 | TRBD2 | CASSPGDSGRRDTQYF | TGTGCCAGCAGCCCGGGGGATAGCGGGAGGAGAGATACGCAGTATTTT
TRBJ1-1 | . | TRBV18 | TRBD1 | CASSPSDGTGWVF | TGTGCCAGCTCACCCTCTGACGGGACAGGGTGGGTCTTT
TRBJ1-1 | . | TRBV4-1 | . | CASSLGEGSTEAFF | TGCGCCAGCAGCCTCGGGGAGGGTTCTACTGAAGCTTTCTTT
TRBJ2-7 | . | TRBV4-1 | TRBD1 | CASSSSGQVYEQYF | TGCGCCAGCAGCTCTTCGGGACAGGTATACGAGCAGTACTTC
TRBJ2-3 | . | TRBV7-6 | TRBD2 | CASSPRLAGPHTQYF | TGTGCCAGCAGCCCCCGACTAGCGGGGCCCCATACGCAGTATTTT
TRBJ1-6 | . | TRBV5-1 | . | CAGSLKWGFFDSPLHF | TGCGCCGGCAGCTTGAAGTGGGGGTTTTTCGATTCACCCCTCCACTTT
TRBJ2-1 | . | TRBV5-1 | TRBD2 | CASSLSRTSGRGDEQFF | TGCGCCAGCAGCTTGTCTCGGACTAGCGGGAGAGGAGATGAGCAGTTCTTC
TRBJ1-5 | . | TRBV6-5 | . | CASSYNGDQPQHF | TGTGCCAGCAGTTATAACGGGGATCAGCCCCAGCATTTT
TRBJ2-2 | . | TRBV28 | . | CASSYTGELFF | TGTGCCAGCAGTTACACCGGGGAGCTGTTTTTT
TRBJ2-4 | . | TRBV5-6 | . | CASILSGAKNIQYF | TGTGCCAGCATCCTGTCTGGGGCCAAAAACATTCAGTACTTC
TRBJ2-1 | . | TRBV18 | . | CASPAEPRASYNEQFF | TGTGCCAGCCCCGCAGAGCCCAGAGCCTCCTACAATGAGCAGTTCTTC